One sample yielded the 10 T cell receptor beta chains listed below, sequenced in a study of OX40 agonist ivuxolimab in advanced cancers. Assay: immunoSEQ multiplex PCR; the TCRdb copy retains only in-frame clones and omits some. The sample contains around 80,000 clones, roughly four fifths of which appear only once. The material was CD4+ or CD8+ T cells sorted from blood, obtained in a trial of the OX40 agonist ivuxolimab. The receptors originated from an adult with an advanced solid tumor such as melanoma, head and neck, liver or kidney cancer.

J is TRBJ1-1 and V is TRBV7-2; the D is unclear. The CDR3 has 13 residues. Germline assignment: CDR1 SGHTA and CDR2 FQGNSA. Trimming took 3 bases from V and 3 from J, leaving 8 bases between them. The CDR3: CASSFSVYTEAFF. The CDR3 region has the DNA TGTGCCAGCAGCTTTTCAGTTTACACTGAAGCTTTCTTT.

This clone appeared a few times. The genes are TRBV19 and TRBJ2-2; D possibly corresponds to TRBD1 (5 bases). The germline V gene encodes CDR1 LNHDA and CDR2 SQIVND (reference sequence). The V gene lost 5 bases and the J gene lost 6 bases, with 10 bases spanning the gap. The CDR3 sequence is 13 residues long. The CDR3 DNA reads TGTGCCAGTAGTCGACAGATATCCGGGGAGCTGTTTTTT. Translation gives CASSRQISGELFF. The whole variable domain, remainder taken from reference TRBV19 and TRBJ2-2, is DGGITQSPKYLFRKEGQNVTLSCEQNLNHDAMYWYRQDPGQGLRLIYYSQIVNDFQKGDIAEGYSVSREKKESFPLTVTSAQKNPTAFYLCASSRQISGELFFGEGSRLTVL.

The V gene is TRBV5-1, the J gene TRBJ2-3; 13 bases are shared with TRBD2. The CDR3 is 15 amino acids. Germline CDR1 and CDR2: SGHRS and YFSETQ. The J segment lost 5 bases and the V segment lost 4 bases, leaving 4 bases of the junction unmatched. The CDR3 protein is CASSAGLAGIDTQYF. As DNA, the CDR3 is TGCGCCAGCAGCGCGGGACTAGCGGGAATAGATACGCAGTATTTT.

V is TRBV19 and J is TRBJ1-6; 10 bases agree with TRBD1. V was clipped by 10 bases and J by 7 bases; unmatched bases: 13. The germline gives CDR1 LNHDA, CDR2 SQIVND (reference sequence). The length of the CDR3 is 16 residues. The CDR3 DNA follows: TGTGCCACTCGACAGGGGGCCACGGGAGTGAATTCACCCCTCCACTTT. It yields the protein CATRQGATGVNSPLHF.

This chain joins TRBV6-1 and TRBJ2-5; D remains ambiguous. Germline CDR1 is MNHNS and CDR2 is SASEGT. The CDR3 sequence is 15 residues long. V lost 6 bases, J lost 1 base, and 15 bases lay in between. The CDR3 spells CASRRLIGTQETQYF. DNA of the CDR3: TGTGCCAGCAGGAGATTGATCGGAACCCAAGAGACCCAGTACTTC.

The chain recombines TRBV27 with TRBJ1-1; a weak D match, TRBD1 (6 bases). CDR1 MNHEY and CDR2 SMNVEV come from the germline V gene (reference sequence). The CDR3 has 15 residues. V was pared by 5 bases and J by 6 bases, with 19 bases between. CDR3 nucleotide sequence: TGTGCCAGCAGTCCCCTACAGGGTTCGATAGCTGAAGCTTTCTTT. Its protein product is CASSPLQGSIAEAFF.

The chain couples TRBV6-5 to TRBJ1-1; 7 bases match TRBD1. V shed 8 bases, J shed 2 bases, and the junction held 8 bases outside the gene matches. This CDR3 has 14 residues. Looked up from germline, CDR1 is MNHEY and CDR2 is SVGAGI. As DNA, the CDR3 is TGTGCCAGCGGTCTCAGGGGGGGAAACACTGAAGCTTTCTTT. This sequence encodes CASGLRGGNTEAFF.

The CDR3 reads CASRTTGDVNTEAFF. The CDR3 DNA reads TGTGCCAGCAGAACGACGGGCGACGTGAACACTGAAGCTTTCTTT. V is TRBV28 and J is TRBJ1-1; D uncertain. CDR1 and CDR2 from the germline V gene are MDHEN and SYDVKM. This CDR3 region has 15 residues. Trimming took off 6 bases at V and 0 bases at J, with 14 bases between the two ends.

Only one count was recorded for this clone. The chain carries TRBV5-1 and TRBJ1-1; D is unclear. The length of the CDR3 is 11 residues. Between the trimmed V and J ends, which lost 4 bases and 6 bases, there was a span of 7 bases. The germline V gene encodes CDR1 SGHRS and CDR2 YFSETQ. In DNA, the CDR3 is TGCGCCAGCAGCGAAGGTGCTGAAGCTTTCTTT. This gives the protein CASSEGAEAFF.

V usage is TRBV6-1 and J usage is TRBJ2-1, with TRBD2 identical over 13 bases. Trimming took 1 base from V and 8 from J; bases not matched to a gene: 5. This CDR3 spans 16 amino acids. Per germline, CDR1 MNHNS and CDR2 SASEGT. The CDR3 DNA reads TGTGCCAGCAGTGAAGGGACTAGCGGGAGTTTCCATGAGCAGTTCTTC. It encodes CASSEGTSGSFHEQFF.